This T cell receptor (beta chain) was retrieved from a study of PD-L1 blockade in urothelial cancer. As for the study in general: Atezolizumab therapy began for patients around 2014, dosed at 1,200 mg intravenously every 3 weeks. Bladder-origin urothelial cancer in males covered about 90% of the roughly 30 patients. Blood drawn 3 weeks (second dose) and 6 weeks after treatment start was analyzed. Per blood sample, T cells had a median of around 150,000.

Regarding time point: pretreatment peripheral blood. Method: immunoSEQ multiplex PCR; TCRdb's copy keeps in-frame clones and lacks some. The sample lists about 33,000 clones, approximately 80% occurring once. This receptor was identified in a man between 60 and 75 years old with urothelial cancer. The sample was PBMCs, taken around atezolizumab (anti-PD-L1) treatment.

The CDR3 is CAWSVFMTSLDTQYF. CDR3 nucleotides: TGTGCCTGGAGTGTATTTATGACTAGCTTGGATACGCAGTATTTT. The chain couples TRBV30 to TRBJ2-3, with 7 nucleotides matching TRBD2. CDR3 length: 15 residues. The V segment lost 0 bases and the J segment 6 bases; nucleotides outside the gene matches: 9. Germline loops: CDR1 GTSNPN, CDR2 SVGIG (reference sequence).